The clone carrying this T cell receptor beta chain was seen ten or more times. Its antigen is not known. There were TCR beta CDR3 regions amplified from RNA transcripts. During a first-round RT-PCR of the TCR CDR3, the HTBI primer set was used. TCRdb reprocessed the multiplex PCR reads via MiXCR and lists one record per CDR3 protein. The repertoire holds around 690,000 distinct CDR3 sequences, with around 21% as singletons. The germline V and J ends were trimmed by 2 bases and 11 bases, with 15 bases remaining between them. There are 13 residues in the CDR3. These data come from a study of T cells in Graves' hyperthyroidism and ophthalmopathy. Across the whole study: Upon initial diagnosis and before any treatment, peripheral blood was collected.

Uncontrolled infection, other autoimmune disease, pregnancy or lactation disqualified patients from enrolment. Diagnosing involved the use of clinical symptoms, serum thyroxine and TRAb, thyroid ultrasound and orbital computed tomography. Whole-study findings and limits: Ophthalmopathy and stable hyperthyroidism were told apart by a 13 V-J model.

What was sequenced was blood. V gene TRBV12-3 or TRBV12-4 combines with J gene TRBJ1-1, with D possibly TRBD1 on 5 matching bases. This clonotype was sampled from a man aged 30 to 45 with Graves' ophthalmopathy. CDR3 sequence reads: CASSLRGLSQAFF. The CDR3, as DNA: TGTGCCAGCAGTTTAAGGGGTTTAAGTCAGGCTTTCTTT.